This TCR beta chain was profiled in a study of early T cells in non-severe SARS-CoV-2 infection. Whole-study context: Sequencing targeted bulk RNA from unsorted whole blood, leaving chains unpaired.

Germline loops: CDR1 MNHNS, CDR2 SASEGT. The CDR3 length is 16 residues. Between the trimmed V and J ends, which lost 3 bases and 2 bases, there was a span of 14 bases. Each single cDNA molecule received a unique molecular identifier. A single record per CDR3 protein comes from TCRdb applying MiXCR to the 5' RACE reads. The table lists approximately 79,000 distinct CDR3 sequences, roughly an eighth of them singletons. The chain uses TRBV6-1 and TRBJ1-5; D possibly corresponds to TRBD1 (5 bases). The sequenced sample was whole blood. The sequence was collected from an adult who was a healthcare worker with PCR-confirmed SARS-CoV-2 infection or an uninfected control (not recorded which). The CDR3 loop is CASSDMTAYGNQPQHF. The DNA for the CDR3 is TGTGCCAGCAGTGATATGACAGCGTACGGCAATCAGCCCCAGCATTTT.